This T cell receptor (beta chain) appears in the sequencing data of a study of cytomegalovirus exposure and HLA in healthy donors. Study-level information: Clustering assigned about four fifths of the approximately 400 genotyped donors to the Caucasian-associated ancestry cluster.

The primer mix had 60 Vbeta and 13 Jbeta primers. The data were produced by immunoSEQ multiplex PCR, yet TCRdb's version contains in-frame clones alone and is incomplete. The sample records more than 100,000 clones, under 80% being singletons. Points on this clone: Its antigen is still unknown.

CDR3 size: 12 residues. Deletions cut 2 bases from V and 8 bases from J, with 7 bases between. Germline V lookup: CDR1 MDHEN, CDR2 SYDVKM. Study results and caveats: Some TCR beta chains (roughly 160 of them) were listed as cytomegalovirus-associated. Among TCR beta chains of equal frequency, HLA-associated ones were more clonally expanded in a later analysis. As a later analysis showed, a missense DCLRE1C variant was linked to trimming of TCR beta V- and J-genes.

Sequences were obtained from PBMCs. This chain connects TRBV28 to TRBJ1-5; D is unclear. The receptor was isolated from a woman aged 18-29 years in good health and CMV-seropositive. The CDR3 bases are TGTGCCAGCAGTTTACTAAATAAGCCCCAGCATTTT. It codes for CASSLLNKPQHF.